The 16 T cell receptor beta chains below were found in one sample sequenced in a study of cytomegalovirus exposure and HLA in healthy donors. Only in-frame clones appear in the TCRdb table, and some are missing; sequencing was by immunoSEQ multiplex PCR. The sample shows under 200,000 clones, roughly 91% of them seen only once. Input material: PBMCs. The source is a man younger than 35 in good health and CMV-seropositive.

The rearrangement uses TRBV29-1 and TRBJ2-1; TRBD1 might be the D (6 bases). Deletions cut 4 bases from V and 7 bases from J, with 17 bases between. The CDR3 totals 14 residues. The germline V gene has CDR1 SQVTM and CDR2 ANQGSEA. Here the CDR3 reads CSVVGVRGKNEQFF. In DNA form, the CDR3 reads TGCAGCGTTGTAGGGGTTAGGGGGAAAAATGAGCAGTTCTTC.

This clone was observed a few times. The rearrangement joins TRBV30 to TRBJ2-2, with TRBD1 matching over 7 bases. CDR3 length equals 16 residues. Germline trimming cut 2 bases from V and 3 bases from J; bases unmatched to any gene: 9. Germline-derived CDR1 and CDR2 are GTSNPN and SVGIG (reference sequence). CDR3 nucleotide sequence: TGTGCCTGGAGTCCGACAGGGCTGACTTACACCGGGGAGCTGTTTTTT. Protein sequence: CAWSPTGLTYTGELFF.

The chain joins TRBV15 to TRBJ2-1; unclear D gene. The germline V gene encodes CDR1 LNHNV and CDR2 YYDKDF (reference sequence). This CDR3 contains 13 residues. The ends were cut back, 8 bases at V and 2 bases at J, with 10 bases in the middle. CDR3 residues: CATGRNPYNEQFF. The DNA for the CDR3 is TGTGCCACCGGCCGAAACCCCTACAATGAGCAGTTCTTC.

This clone was picked up one time. V is TRBV11-2 and J is TRBJ2-7; D remains unclear. V was cut by 5 bases and J by 4 bases, with 12 bases left in between. The CDR3 consists of 13 residues. Germline CDR1 SGHAT, CDR2 FQNNGV. The CDR3 region is CASSPSVLYEQYF. CDR3 DNA: TGTGCCAGCAGCCCCTCCGTTCTGTACGAGCAGTACTTC. The entire variable domain, with the rest obtained from reference TRBV11-2 and TRBJ2-7, is as follows: EAGVAQSPRYKIIEKRQSVAFWCNPISGHATLYWYQQILGQGPKLLIQFQNNGVVDDSQLPKDRFSAERLKGVDSTLKIQPAKLEDSAVYLCASSPSVLYEQYFGPGTRLTVT.

The rearrangement links TRBV18 to TRBJ2-7; 16 bases align to TRBD2. Germline assignment: CDR1 KGHSH and CDR2 LQKENI. V gave up 0 bases and J gave up 2 bases; unmatched junction bases: 4. This CDR3 spans 18 amino acids. DNA of the CDR3: TGTGCCAGCTCACCACCGGGACTAGCGGGAGGGACGACCTACGAGCAGTACTTC. Translating it yields CASSPPGLAGGTTYEQYF.

This sequence joins TRBV4-1 and TRBJ2-1; 8 nucleotides match TRBD1. CDR3 length: 15 residues. Germline assignment: CDR1 MGHRA and CDR2 YSYEKL. Germline trimming cut 2 bases from V and 2 bases from J; bases unmatched to any gene: 2. The CDR3 sequence is CASSQSTGAYNEQFF. The CDR3 DNA is TGCGCCAGCAGCCAATCGACAGGGGCCTACAATGAGCAGTTCTTC.

The chain is built from TRBV5-6 and TRBJ2-5, with 7 bases identical to TRBD2. V lost 4 bases and J lost 3; bases outside the gene matches: 3. Germline V gives CDR1 SGHDT, CDR2 YYEEEE. The CDR3 loop spans 13 amino acids. CDR3 loop: CASSPGGEETQYF. In nucleotides, the CDR3 is TGTGCCAGCAGCCCGGGAGGAGAAGAGACCCAGTACTTC.

The chain employs TRBV6-1 and TRBJ2-1, with 11 bases lining up with TRBD2. Per the germline V gene, CDR1 is MNHNS and CDR2 is SASEGT. CDR3 size: 14 residues. V dropped 4 bases and J dropped 9; count of bases not matched to a gene: 5. CDR3 DNA: TGTGCCAGCAGTGCTAGCGGGAGGTTAGGTGAGCAGTTCTTC. Translated: CASSASGRLGEQFF.

The V and J genes are TRBV10-3 and TRBJ2-3, with 7 bases aligning to TRBD2. Germline CDR1 ENHRY, CDR2 SYGVKD. The trim removed 2 bases at V and 9 bases at J, leaving 2 bases unmatched. The CDR3 runs to 12 residues. The CDR3 nucleotides are TGTGCCATCAGTGAGCCGGGGGGAACGCAGTATTTT. Protein product: CAISEPGGTQYF.

The rearrangement uses TRBV7-2 and TRBJ2-1; TRBD2 matches at 8 bases. V lost 5 bases, J lost 8 bases, and 11 bases stayed unmatched. The CDR3 covers 15 residues. Germline loops: CDR1 SGHTA, CDR2 FQGNSA. As DNA, the CDR3 is TGTGCCAGCAGCCGGCGAAGCGGGAGTGTGGATGAGCAGTTCTTC. It is translated as CASSRRSGSVDEQFF. The entire variable domain, with the rest obtained from reference TRBV7-2 and TRBJ2-1, is as follows: GAGVSQSPSNKVTEKGKDVELRCDPISGHTALYWYRQSLGQGLEFLIYFQGNSAPDKSGLPSDRFSAERTGGSVSTLTIQRTQQEDSAVYLCASSRRSGSVDEQFFGPGTRLTVL.

This clone was seen just once. The rearrangement links TRBV6-5 to TRBJ2-1; no definite D call. CDR3 length: 14 residues. CDR1 and CDR2 (germline): MNHEY, SVGAGI. V was clipped by 6 bases and J by 0 bases, with 9 bases between them. In DNA form, the CDR3 reads TGTGCCAGCAGGACGGAGAGCTCCTACAATGAGCAGTTCTTC. Its protein is CASRTESSYNEQFF.

In this sample, this clone turned up a few times. This sequence joins TRBV7-2 and TRBJ2-7, with 8 bases identical to TRBD2. The CDR3 is 14 residues long. Germline CDR1 and CDR2: SGHTA and FQGNSA. The trim removed 9 bases at V and 5 bases at J, leaving 12 bases unmatched. The CDR3 nucleotides read TGTGCCAGTCGTTACGCGGGGGGAGAGAACGAGCAGTACTTC. Amino acid sequence: CASRYAGGENEQYF.

V is TRBV2 and J is TRBJ2-7; perhaps TRBD2 as D (6 bases). Germline values: CDR1 SNHLY, CDR2 FYNNEI. Trimming shortened V by 4 bases and J by 4 bases, and 14 bases separated the two germline ends. CDR3 length: 14 residues. CDR3 amino acids: CASSAGSAVYEQYF. The CDR3 DNA follows: TGTGCCAGCAGTGCCGGGAGTGCTGTTTACGAGCAGTACTTC.

This CDR3 reads CASSKDRYNQPQHF. CDR3 nucleotide sequence: TGTGCCAGCAGCAAAGACAGGTACAATCAGCCCCAGCATTTT. The chain employs TRBV6-6 and TRBJ1-5; tentative D call: TRBD1 (6 bases). Germline V gene data show CDR1 as MNHNY and CDR2 as SVGAGI (reference sequence). The CDR3 extends over 14 amino acids. The V and J ends lost 6 bases and 3 bases respectively, with 12 bases between them.

This chain joins TRBV7-9 and TRBJ2-7, with 7 bases lining up with TRBD2. The germline V gene has CDR1 SEHNR and CDR2 FQNEAQ (reference sequence). This CDR3 has 15 residues. Trimming cost V 5 bases and J 4 bases; bases outside gene matches: 11. The CDR3 protein is CASSASGGSLYEQYF. CDR3 coding DNA: TGTGCCAGCAGCGCGAGTGGCGGGAGCTTGTACGAGCAGTACTTC.

This chain uses TRBV10-3 with TRBJ2-7, with D unresolved. The CDR3 extends over 15 amino acids. Trimming stripped 0 bases from V and 0 bases from J, with 9 bases between. Germline values: CDR1 ENHRY, CDR2 SYGVKD. The CDR3 nucleotides read TGTGCCATCAGTGAGTCAGACTCCCACTCCTACGAGCAGTACTTC. Translation: CAISESDSHSYEQYF.